The rows below give T cell receptor beta chains drawn from one sample of a study of T cell responses to AZD1222 COVID-19 vaccine. Sequenced by immunoSEQ multiplex PCR; TCRdb stores in-frame clones only, minus some. This sample carries 85,000 to 130,000 clones, about nine tenths of them seen once, and the ten largest clones take 7.5% to 9%. The sample in question was peripheral blood, obtained 28 days after the second AZD1222 dose. Receptors originate from an adult who received the AZD1222 COVID-19 vaccine. CDR3s include the opening cysteine and the closing phenylalanine or tryptophan. A D gene is named only where the DNA matches it firmly. Size is omitted from some rows. Given values are once, few, many or a class for expanded clones.

v_gene: TRBV15; j_gene: TRBJ1-1; d_gene: NA; abundance: NA; CDR3nt: TGTGCCACCAGCAGAGACGTTGGCATTGAAGCTTTCTTT; CDR3aa: CATSRDVGIEAFF
v_gene: TRBV4-3; j_gene: TRBJ1-2; d_gene: TRBD1; abundance: NA; CDR3nt: TGCGCCAGCAGCCAGAGGGACAGGGGGAACTATGGCTACACCTTC; CDR3aa: CASSQRDRGNYGYTF
v_gene: TRBV7-2; j_gene: TRBJ1-1; d_gene: NA; abundance: NA; CDR3nt: TGTGCCAGCACCTTACCGCGACCTGGGACAGAAGCTTTCTTT; CDR3aa: CASTLPRPGTEAFF
v_gene: TRBV30; j_gene: TRBJ1-1; d_gene: NA; abundance: NA; CDR3nt: TGTGCCTGGAGTAAAAGTAGTCTTGGAGGGACTGAAGCTTTCTTT; CDR3aa: CAWSKSSLGGTEAFF
v_gene: TRBV2; j_gene: TRBJ2-1; d_gene: TRBD1; abundance: NA; CDR3nt: TGTGCCGATGGGCAGGGGACAGGGCACTACAATGAGCAGTTCTTC; CDR3aa: CADGQGTGHYNEQFF
v_gene: TRBV5-1; j_gene: TRBJ2-7; d_gene: NA; abundance: NA; CDR3nt: TGCGCCAGCAGCTCTCAGGGACATTACGAGCAGTACTTC; CDR3aa: CASSSQGHYEQYF
v_gene: TRBV6-1; j_gene: TRBJ1-5; d_gene: NA; abundance: NA; CDR3nt: TGTGCCAGCAGTGCCCACACCCTGGGGACGGCCCAGAGCAATCAGCCCCAGCATTTT; CDR3aa: CASSAHTLGTAQSNQPQHF
v_gene: TRBV4-3; j_gene: TRBJ2-6; d_gene: NA; abundance: NA; CDR3nt: TGCGCCAGCAGCGACGGTACCTCTGGGGCCAACGTCCTGACTTTC; CDR3aa: CASSDGTSGANVLTF
v_gene: TRBV30; j_gene: TRBJ2-7; d_gene: TRBD1; abundance: few; CDR3nt: TGTGCCTGGAGTCCCGGGACAGTCTCCTACGAGCAGTACTTC; CDR3aa: CAWSPGTVSYEQYF
v_gene: TRBV18; j_gene: TRBJ2-7; d_gene: NA; abundance: NA; CDR3nt: TGTGCCAGCTCACCACGTTTGGGGGGCGCGTACGAGCAGTACTTC; CDR3aa: CASSPRLGGAYEQYF
v_gene: TRBV5-6; j_gene: TRBJ2-4; d_gene: TRBD1; abundance: NA; CDR3nt: TGTGCCAGCAGCATAGGACAGGACATTCAGTACTTC; CDR3aa: CASSIGQDIQYF
v_gene: TRBV27; j_gene: TRBJ2-1; d_gene: TRBD2; abundance: NA; CDR3nt: TGTGCCAGCAGTGCCACTCCTCCGGGGGGGCCCTACAATGAGCAGTTCTTC; CDR3aa: CASSATPPGGPYNEQFF
v_gene: TRBV12-3/TRBV12-4; j_gene: TRBJ2-5; d_gene: NA; abundance: NA; CDR3nt: TGTGCCAGCCGCGTGGGGGAGACCCAGTACTTC; CDR3aa: CASRVGETQYF
v_gene: TRBV7-8; j_gene: TRBJ2-3; d_gene: NA; abundance: NA; CDR3nt: TGTGCCAGCAGCTTAGGCTTAACGCAGTATTTT; CDR3aa: CASSLGLTQYF
v_gene: TRBV18; j_gene: TRBJ2-3; d_gene: TRBD1; abundance: once; CDR3nt: TGTGCCAGCTCACTACAGGGGGATGGCGCAGATACGCAGTATTTT; CDR3aa: CASSLQGDGADTQYF